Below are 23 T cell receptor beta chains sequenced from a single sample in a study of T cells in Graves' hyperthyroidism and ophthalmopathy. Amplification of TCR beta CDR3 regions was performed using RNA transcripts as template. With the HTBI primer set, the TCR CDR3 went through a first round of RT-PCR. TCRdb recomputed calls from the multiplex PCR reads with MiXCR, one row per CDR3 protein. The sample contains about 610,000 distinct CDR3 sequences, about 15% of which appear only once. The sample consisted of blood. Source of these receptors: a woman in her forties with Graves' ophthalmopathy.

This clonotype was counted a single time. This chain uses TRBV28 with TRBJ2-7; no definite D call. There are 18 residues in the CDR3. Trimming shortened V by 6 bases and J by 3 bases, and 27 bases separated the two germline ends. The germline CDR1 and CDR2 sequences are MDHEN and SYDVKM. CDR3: CASRNFRFRWARNYEQYF. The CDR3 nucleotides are TGTGCCAGCAGGAATTTCCGCTTTAGGTGGGCGAGAAACTACGAGCAGTACTTC.

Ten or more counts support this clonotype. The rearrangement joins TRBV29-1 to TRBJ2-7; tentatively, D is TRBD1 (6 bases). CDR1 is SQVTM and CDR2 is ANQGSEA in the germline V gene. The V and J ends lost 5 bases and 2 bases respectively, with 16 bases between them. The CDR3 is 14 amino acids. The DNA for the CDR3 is TGCAGCGTTTTTACAGGGCTCTGGCCCTACGAGCAGTACTTC. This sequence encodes CSVFTGLWPYEQYF.

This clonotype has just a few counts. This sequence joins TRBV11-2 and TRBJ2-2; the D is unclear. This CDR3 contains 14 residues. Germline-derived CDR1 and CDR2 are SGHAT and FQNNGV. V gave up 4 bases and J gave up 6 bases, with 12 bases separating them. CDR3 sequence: CASSSDPGAGELFF. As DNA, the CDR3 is TGTGCCAGCAGCTCCGACCCGGGCGCCGGGGAGCTGTTTTTT.

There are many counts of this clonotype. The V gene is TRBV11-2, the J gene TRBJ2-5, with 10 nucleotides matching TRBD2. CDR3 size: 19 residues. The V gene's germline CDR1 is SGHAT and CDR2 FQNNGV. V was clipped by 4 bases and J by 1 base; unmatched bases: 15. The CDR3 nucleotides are TGTGCCAGCAGCTCCTGGGGGGCTAGCGGGAGTGGGGGCCAAGAGACCCAGTACTTC. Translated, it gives CASSSWGASGSGGQETQYF. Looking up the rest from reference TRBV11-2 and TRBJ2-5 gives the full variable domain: EAGVAQSPRYKIIEKRQSVAFWCNPISGHATLYWYQQILGQGPKLLIQFQNNGVVDDSQLPKDRFSAERLKGVDSTLKIQPAKLEDSAVYLCASSSWGASGSGGQETQYFGPGTRLLVL.

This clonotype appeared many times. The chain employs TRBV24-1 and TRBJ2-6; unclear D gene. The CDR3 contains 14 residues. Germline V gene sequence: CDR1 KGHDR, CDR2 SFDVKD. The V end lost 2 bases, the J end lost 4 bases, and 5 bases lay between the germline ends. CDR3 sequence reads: CATSDSGGANVLTF. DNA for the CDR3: TGTGCCACCAGTGATTCTGGGGGGGCCAACGTCCTGACTTTC.

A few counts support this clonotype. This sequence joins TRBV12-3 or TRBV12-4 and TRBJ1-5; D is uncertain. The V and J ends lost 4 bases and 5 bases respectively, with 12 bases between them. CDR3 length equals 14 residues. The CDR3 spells CASSSPPGYQPQHF. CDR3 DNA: TGTGCCAGCAGTTCTCCTCCGGGTTATCAGCCCCAGCATTTT.

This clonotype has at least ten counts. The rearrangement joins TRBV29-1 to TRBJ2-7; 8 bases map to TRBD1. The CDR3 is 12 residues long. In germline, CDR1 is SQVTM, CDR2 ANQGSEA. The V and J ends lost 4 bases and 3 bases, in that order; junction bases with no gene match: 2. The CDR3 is CSVGTGGYEQYF. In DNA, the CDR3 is TGCAGCGTTGGAACAGGGGGCTACGAGCAGTACTTC.

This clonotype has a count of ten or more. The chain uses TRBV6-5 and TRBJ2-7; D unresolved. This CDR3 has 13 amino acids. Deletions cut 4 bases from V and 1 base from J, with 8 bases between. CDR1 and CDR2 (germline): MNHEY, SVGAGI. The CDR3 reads CASSSGESYEQYF. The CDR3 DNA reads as TGTGCCAGCAGTTCCGGAGAATCCTACGAGCAGTACTTC.

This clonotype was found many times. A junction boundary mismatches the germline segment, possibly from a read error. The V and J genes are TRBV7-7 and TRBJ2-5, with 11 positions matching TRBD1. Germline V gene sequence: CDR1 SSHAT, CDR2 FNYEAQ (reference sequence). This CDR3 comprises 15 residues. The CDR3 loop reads CASSLDWTGGETQYF. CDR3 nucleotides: TGTGCTAGCAGCTTAGACTGGACAGGGGGCGAGACCCAGTACTTC.

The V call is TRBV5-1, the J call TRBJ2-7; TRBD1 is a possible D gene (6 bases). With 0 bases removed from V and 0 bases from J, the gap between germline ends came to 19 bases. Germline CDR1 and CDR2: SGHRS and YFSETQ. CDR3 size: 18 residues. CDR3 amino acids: CASSLAPTGQTVSYEQYF. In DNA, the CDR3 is TGCGCCAGCAGCTTGGCCCCCACAGGACAGACTGTCTCCTACGAGCAGTACTTC.

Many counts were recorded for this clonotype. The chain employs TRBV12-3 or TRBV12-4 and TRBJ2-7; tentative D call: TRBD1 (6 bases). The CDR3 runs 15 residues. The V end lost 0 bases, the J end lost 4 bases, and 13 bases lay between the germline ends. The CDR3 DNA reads TGTGCCAGCAGTTTAGCACAGGGCTACTCTTACGAGCAGTACTTC. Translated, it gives CASSLAQGYSYEQYF.

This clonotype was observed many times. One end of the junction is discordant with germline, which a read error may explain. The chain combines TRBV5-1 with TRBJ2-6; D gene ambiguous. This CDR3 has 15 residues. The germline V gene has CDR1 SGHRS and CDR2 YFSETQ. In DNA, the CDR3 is TGTGCCAGCAGCTTGGCCAACTCTGGGGCCAACGTCCTGACTTTC. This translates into CASSLANSGANVLTF.

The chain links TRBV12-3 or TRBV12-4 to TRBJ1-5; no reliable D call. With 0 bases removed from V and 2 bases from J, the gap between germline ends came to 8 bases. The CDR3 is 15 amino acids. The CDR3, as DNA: TGTGCCAGCAGTTTAGCGGGATATGGCAATCAGCCCCAGCATTTT. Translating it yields CASSLAGYGNQPQHF.

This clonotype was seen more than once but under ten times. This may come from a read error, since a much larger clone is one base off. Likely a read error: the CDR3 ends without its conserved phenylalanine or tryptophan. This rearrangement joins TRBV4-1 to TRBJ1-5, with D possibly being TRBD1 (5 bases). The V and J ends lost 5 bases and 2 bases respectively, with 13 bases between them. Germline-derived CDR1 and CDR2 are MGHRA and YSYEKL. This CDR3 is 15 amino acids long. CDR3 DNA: TGCGCCAGCAGCAAGGGCGGGGGGGGCAATCAGCCCCAGCATCTT. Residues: CASSKGGGGNQPQHL.

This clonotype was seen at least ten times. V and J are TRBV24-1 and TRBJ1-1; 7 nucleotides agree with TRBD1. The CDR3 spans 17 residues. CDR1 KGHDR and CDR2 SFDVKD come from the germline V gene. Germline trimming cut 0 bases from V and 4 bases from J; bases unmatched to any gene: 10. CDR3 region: CATSDLYDRDGSTEAFF. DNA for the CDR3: TGTGCCACCAGTGATTTGTATGACAGGGATGGCAGCACTGAAGCTTTCTTT.

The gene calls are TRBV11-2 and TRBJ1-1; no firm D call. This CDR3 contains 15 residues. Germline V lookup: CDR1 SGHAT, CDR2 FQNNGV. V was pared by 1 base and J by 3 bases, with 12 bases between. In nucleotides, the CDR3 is TGTGCCAGCAGCTTAGGAAAAGTAGAGGACACTGAAGCTTTCTTT. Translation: CASSLGKVEDTEAFF.

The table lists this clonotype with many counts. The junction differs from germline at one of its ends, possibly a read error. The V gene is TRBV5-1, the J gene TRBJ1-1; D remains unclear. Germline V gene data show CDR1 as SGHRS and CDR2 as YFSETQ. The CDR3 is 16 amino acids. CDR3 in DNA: TGCGCCAGCAACTTGGGTACATCGGGTACAAGCACTGAAGCTTTCTTT. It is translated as CASNLGTSGTSTEAFF.

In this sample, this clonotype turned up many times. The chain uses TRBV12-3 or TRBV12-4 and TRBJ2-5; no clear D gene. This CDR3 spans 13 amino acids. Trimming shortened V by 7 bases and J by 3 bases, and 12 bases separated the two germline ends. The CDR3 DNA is TGTGCCAGCATGAAGGCAGCAAAAGAGACCCAGTACTTC. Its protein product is CASMKAAKETQYF.

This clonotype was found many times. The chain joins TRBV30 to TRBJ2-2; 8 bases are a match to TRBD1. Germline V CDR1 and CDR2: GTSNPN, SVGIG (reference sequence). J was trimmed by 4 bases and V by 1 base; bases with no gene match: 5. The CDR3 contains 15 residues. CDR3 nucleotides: TGTGCCTGGAGTGATACAGGGGGAGGCACCGGGGAGCTGTTTTTT. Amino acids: CAWSDTGGGTGELFF.

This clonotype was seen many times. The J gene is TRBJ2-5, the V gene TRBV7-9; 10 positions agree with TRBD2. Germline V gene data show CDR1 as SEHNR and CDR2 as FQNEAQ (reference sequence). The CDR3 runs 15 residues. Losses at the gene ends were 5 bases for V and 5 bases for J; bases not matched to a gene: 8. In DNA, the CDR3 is TGTGCCAGCAGCAGTGGACTAGCGGTTTTTGAGACCCAGTACTTC. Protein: CASSSGLAVFETQYF.

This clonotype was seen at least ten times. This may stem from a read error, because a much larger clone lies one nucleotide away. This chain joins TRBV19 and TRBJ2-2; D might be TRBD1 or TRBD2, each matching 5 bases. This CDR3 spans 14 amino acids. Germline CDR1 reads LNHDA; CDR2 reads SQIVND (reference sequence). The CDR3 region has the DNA TGTGCCAGTTGTGGGACGGTGAACACCGGGGAGCCGTTTTTT. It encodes CASCGTVNTGEPFF.

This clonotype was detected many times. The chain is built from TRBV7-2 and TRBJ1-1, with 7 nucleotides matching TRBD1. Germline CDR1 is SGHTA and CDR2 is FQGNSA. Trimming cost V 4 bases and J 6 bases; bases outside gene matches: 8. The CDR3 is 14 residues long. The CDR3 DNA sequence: TGTGCCAGCAGCTCCTGGGACAGTAGAGCTGAAGCTTTCTTT. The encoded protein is CASSSWDSRAEAFF.

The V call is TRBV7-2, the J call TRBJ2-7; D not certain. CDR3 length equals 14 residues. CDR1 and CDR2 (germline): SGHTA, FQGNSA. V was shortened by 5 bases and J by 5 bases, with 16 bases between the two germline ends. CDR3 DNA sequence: TGTGCCAGCAGCCCGGGTGGTTCTCTCCACGAGCAGTACTTC. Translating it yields CASSPGGSLHEQYF.